The 17 T cell receptor beta chains listed next were all sequenced from one sample in a study of T cell responses to AZD1222 COVID-19 vaccine (dated by TCRdb to the early 2020s). This specimen's time point label, interpreted: baseline before first vaccination. Libraries came from the immunoSEQ multiplex PCR assay. TCRdb carries this immuneACCESS record with in-frame sequences only. Its versions omit some clonotypes, under half of them owing to an unresolved V gene in the studies checked, with the rest unexplained. A total of roughly 100,000 clones appear in this sample, more than 85% of them only once. Around 5.1% of the sample goes to the ten largest clones. Sequenced material: peripheral blood, taken on day 0 of AZD1222 vaccination. These receptors all come from an adult in good health.

The chain recombines TRBV27 with TRBJ1-1; 7 nucleotides align to TRBD1. The V and J ends lost 7 bases and 4 bases, in that order; junction bases with no gene match: 9. In germline, CDR1 is MNHEY, CDR2 SMNVEV (reference sequence). The CDR3 covers 14 residues. The CDR3 spells CASKTRQGFTEAFF. DNA of the CDR3: TGTGCCAGCAAAACCCGACAGGGTTTCACTGAAGCTTTCTTT.

The rearrangement links TRBV28 to TRBJ1-6, with TRBD1 matching over 9 bases. The J segment lost 9 bases and the V segment lost 3 bases, leaving 3 bases of the junction unmatched. From germline, CDR1 is MDHEN and CDR2 SYDVKM. The CDR3 consists of 14 residues. The DNA for the CDR3 is TGTGCCAGCAGTTTGGGGACAGGGCGTTCACCCCTCCACTTT. Its protein product is CASSLGTGRSPLHF.

This rearrangement joins TRBV6-2 or TRBV6-3 to TRBJ2-1; D remains ambiguous. V lost 6 bases and J lost 9, with 12 bases in between. Germline V gene data show CDR1 as MNHEY and CDR2 as SVGEGT. The CDR3 totals 12 residues. The CDR3 region is CASRYRVGEQFF. The CDR3 coding sequence is TGTGCCAGCAGGTACCGCGTCGGTGAGCAGTTCTTC.

J is TRBJ2-2 and V is TRBV5-1, with no clear D. The CDR3 is 14 amino acids. Per the germline V gene, CDR1 is SGHRS and CDR2 is YFSETQ. V shed 7 bases and J shed 0 bases, with 10 bases lying between them. DNA of the CDR3: TGCGCCAGCTCGGAGACGGCGAACACCGGGGAGCTGTTTTTT. Encoded protein: CASSETANTGELFF.

This clone was observed once. V is TRBV6-5 and J is TRBJ1-1; 8 bases match TRBD1. V lost 6 bases, J lost 10 bases, and 10 bases stayed unmatched. CDR3 length: 13 residues. Per the germline V gene, CDR1 is MNHEY and CDR2 is SVGAGI. The CDR3 spells CASRERTGKGAFF. CDR3 bases: TGTGCCAGCAGGGAGAGGACAGGGAAAGGAGCTTTCTTT.

The chain recombines TRBV28 with TRBJ1-5; 9 nucleotides match TRBD1. V was pared by 5 bases and J by 7 bases, with 6 bases of the junction left unmatched. Germline CDR1 is MDHEN and CDR2 is SYDVKM. The CDR3 spans 14 residues. The CDR3 DNA sequence: TGTGCCAGCAGTCAGTTGGACAGGGGCCAGCCCCAGCATTTT. This encodes CASSQLDRGQPQHF.

The chain employs TRBV9 and TRBJ2-7, with TRBD1 matching over 12 bases. Germline-derived CDR1 and CDR2 are SGDLS and YYNGEE. V dropped 1 base and J dropped 6; count of bases not matched to a gene: 5. The CDR3 runs 15 residues. The CDR3 sequence: CASSVLGQGAGEQYF. DNA for the CDR3: TGTGCCAGCAGCGTATTGGGACAGGGGGCTGGCGAGCAGTACTTC.

V usage is TRBV6-5 and J usage is TRBJ2-1, with D possibly being TRBD1 (6 bases). Germline CDR1 MNHEY, CDR2 SVGAGI. The CDR3 has 14 residues. Trimming took off 6 bases at V and 2 bases at J, with 11 bases between the two ends. This CDR3 is CASSTSGAYNEQFF. CDR3 nucleotide sequence: TGTGCCAGCAGCACCTCAGGGGCCTACAATGAGCAGTTCTTC.

The V gene is TRBV2, the J gene TRBJ2-2; D is possibly TRBD1 (6 bases). Germline values: CDR1 SNHLY, CDR2 FYNNEI. The CDR3 sequence is 13 residues long. V lost 6 bases, J lost 6 bases, and 11 bases lay in between. CDR3 DNA: TGTGCCAGCAGAGACAGGCGCGCCGGGGAGCTGTTTTTT. It translates to CASRDRRAGELFF.

The V and J genes are TRBV5-5 and TRBJ2-2, with D hard to call. The CDR3 has 16 amino acids. Trimming took 4 bases from V and 6 from J, leaving 19 bases between them. The V gene's germline CDR1 is SGHKS and CDR2 YYEKEE (reference sequence). The DNA of the CDR3 is TGTGCCAGCAGCCCGTTGACCGGGCCCGGGTCCGGGGAGCTGTTTTTT. It yields the protein CASSPLTGPGSGELFF.

The chain has TRBV2 and TRBJ2-7; no clear D gene. Germline V gene data show CDR1 as SNHLY and CDR2 as FYNNEI. The V end was cut by 7 bases, the J end by 2 bases, with 9 bases between. CDR3 length equals 12 residues. The CDR3 protein is CASKYSAYEQYF. The DNA for the CDR3 is TGTGCCAGCAAGTACAGTGCCTACGAGCAGTACTTC.

This clone was observed a handful of times. The gene calls are TRBV10-1 and TRBJ1-1, with D unresolved. The germline CDR1 and CDR2 sequences are WNHNN and SYGVQD (reference sequence). V lost 4 bases to trimming and J lost 8 bases, with 11 bases between them. The length of the CDR3 is 12 residues. DNA for the CDR3: TGCGCCAGCAGTGGGGATGTGGCAGAAGCTTTCTTT. Amino acid sequence: CASSGDVAEAFF.

The chain has TRBV19 and TRBJ2-7; D remains unclear. Trimming cost V 4 bases and J 3 bases, with 13 bases left between them. The CDR3 consists of 14 residues. CDR1 is LNHDA, CDR2 SQIVND, per germline (reference sequence). CDR3 in DNA: TGTGCCAGTAGTAGGGCCAGAGGCAGCTACGAGCAGTACTTC. Protein sequence: CASSRARGSYEQYF.

V and J are TRBV4-3 and TRBJ2-3, with D perhaps being TRBD1 or TRBD2 (5 bases each). This CDR3 is 15 amino acids long. V was trimmed by 1 base and J by 4 bases, leaving 12 bases between them. CDR1 is LGHNA and CDR2 is YSLEER in the germline V gene. DNA of the CDR3: TGCGCCAGCAGCCAAGGGGGGTATACTTCAGATACGCAGTATTTT. This translates into CASSQGGYTSDTQYF.

This clone was counted a single time. J is TRBJ1-5 and V is TRBV3-1 (or the pseudogene TRBV3-2), with D possibly TRBD1 on 6 matching bases. V was trimmed by 0 bases and J by 6 bases, leaving 12 bases between them. Germline-derived CDR1 and CDR2 are LGHDT and YNNKEL (reference sequence). This CDR3 comprises 15 residues. CDR3 protein: CASSQDIRGPQPQHF. The CDR3 DNA reads TGTGCCAGCAGCCAAGATATCAGGGGCCCTCAGCCCCAGCATTTT.

The rearrangement links TRBV6-5 to TRBJ1-3, with D tentatively TRBD1 (6 bases). V was trimmed by 8 bases and J by 2 bases, leaving 13 bases between them. CDR3 length equals 14 residues. Germline CDR1 is MNHEY and CDR2 is SVGAGI. The CDR3 loop is CASLWDKAGNTIYF. CDR3 in DNA: TGTGCCAGCCTGTGGGACAAGGCTGGAAACACCATATATTTT.

The V gene is TRBV30, the J gene TRBJ1-6; no clear D gene. Germline lookup yields CDR1 GTSNPN and CDR2 SVGIG (reference sequence). CDR3 length: 13 amino acids. The germline V and J ends were trimmed by 4 bases and 6 bases, with 10 bases remaining between them. The CDR3 protein is CAWISSPNSPLHF. The CDR3 coding sequence is TGTGCCTGGATTTCCAGCCCTAATTCACCCCTCCACTTT.